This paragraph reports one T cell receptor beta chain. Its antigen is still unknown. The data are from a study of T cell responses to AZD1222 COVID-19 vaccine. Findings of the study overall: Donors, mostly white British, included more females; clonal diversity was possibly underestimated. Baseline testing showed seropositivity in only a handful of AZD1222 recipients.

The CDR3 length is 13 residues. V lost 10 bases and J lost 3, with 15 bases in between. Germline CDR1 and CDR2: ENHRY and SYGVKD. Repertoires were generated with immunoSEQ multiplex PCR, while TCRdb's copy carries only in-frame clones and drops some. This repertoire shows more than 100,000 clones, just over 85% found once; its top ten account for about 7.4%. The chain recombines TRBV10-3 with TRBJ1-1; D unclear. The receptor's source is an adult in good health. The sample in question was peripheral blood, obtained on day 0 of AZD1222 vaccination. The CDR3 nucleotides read TGTGCCACTCAACCCTCCCTGGACACTGAAGCTTTCTTT. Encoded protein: CATQPSLDTEAFF.